The present entry profiles one T cell receptor beta chain with its context. As yet, its antigen is unknown. Naive CD4+ cells were CD45RA-selected; the remaining cells were memory. This specimen belongs to a study of shared clonotypes between healthy human individuals. General study findings and limits: Expectations were that clonotype sharing among donors would be affected by sequencing depth.

Germline V gene lookup returns CDR1 MDHEN and CDR2 SYDVKM. The CDR3 sequence is 10 residues long. V lost 11 bases and J 16 bases, leaving 18 bases between the germline ends. The study ran the assay at deep level. Per sorted-subset replicate PCR, input was approximately 0.2 ug DNA, representing 30,000 or so T cell genomes. Produced via immunoSEQ multiplex PCR; TCRdb's table is partial and in-frame only. This table holds 2.3 million or so clones, approximately 95% found once. Sequenced sample: naive CD4+ T cells from PBMCs. Subset denoted: CD45RA+ positively selected. The clonotype comes from a man aged 18 to 29 in good health. Some clones in this sample may be carry-over from other donors' samples. The chain has TRBV28 and TRBJ2-1; D is tentatively TRBD1 or TRBD2 (5 bases each). The CDR3 region is CASRAAGIFF. CDR3 DNA sequence: TGTGCCTCACGAGCGGCAGGGATTTTCTTC.